The present T cell receptor beta chain was sequenced within a study of T cell responses to AZD1222 COVID-19 vaccine. Points from the study as a whole: Variant regions that are unmutated are reportedly the target of nearly half of spike-specific TCRs. There were mostly white British donors and more females than males, and clonal diversity was possibly underestimated. The number of AZD1222 recipients seropositive at baseline was only five to seven.

On this clone: Its antigen is unidentified.

The table came from immunoSEQ multiplex PCR; TCRdb's copy has only in-frame clones and leaves some out. This sample has roughly 200,000 clones; approximately 91% occur once, and the top ten carry approximately 3.7%. The trim removed 4 bases at V and 7 bases at J, leaving 9 bases unmatched. The CDR3 length is 16 residues. CDR1 KGHDR and CDR2 SFDVKD come from the germline V gene. Pooling was applied to second doses at about 4 or about 12 weeks. The source of this sequence is an adult who received the AZD1222 COVID-19 vaccine. The source material was peripheral blood, sampled 28 days after the second AZD1222 dose. This rearrangement joins TRBV24-1 to TRBJ2-1, with 10 positions matching TRBD1. The DNA of the CDR3 is TGTGCCACCAGTGACTCCGGGACAGGGGACCCTAATGAGCAGTTCTTC. It translates to CATSDSGTGDPNEQFF.